This T cell receptor beta chain stems from a study of T cells in Graves' hyperthyroidism and ophthalmopathy. Whole-study results and caveats: Ophthalmopathy was identified by the model a median roughly 6.5 months ahead of onset. Peripheral blood also featured most of the thyroid clonotypes expanded above 0.001.

The CDR3 runs to 17 residues. V dropped 5 bases and J dropped 5; count of bases not matched to a gene: 9. Looked up from germline, CDR1 is SGHTA and CDR2 is FQGTGA. This clonotype came up a few times. The antigen is not known. RNA transcripts yielded amplified TCR beta CDR3 regions. HTBI primers drove first-round RT-PCR of the TCR CDR3. MiXCR, run by TCRdb on the multiplex PCR reads, gives a single entry per CDR3 protein. The sample has hundreds of thousands of distinct CDR3 sequences, about 14% seen once. The V and J genes are TRBV7-3 and TRBJ2-2; 12 nucleotides align to TRBD2. The clonotype was recovered from a woman aged 45-60 years with Graves' ophthalmopathy. The material sequenced was blood. The CDR3 nucleotides read TGTGCCAGCAGCGCAACGACTAGCGGGAGTTTTACCGGGGAGCTGTTTTTT. It translates to CASSATTSGSFTGELFF.